These 4 T cell receptor beta chains originate from one sample sequenced in a study of blood T cell repertoires in COVID-19. Data came from immunoSEQ multiplex PCR; TCRdb stores just in-frame clones and leaves some out. There are approximately 49,000 clones in the sample; roughly 90% occur only once, and over 2.5% lies in the top ten. Sequenced: peripheral blood. The receptors here all came from a man aged 50-60 years with active COVID-19.

J is TRBJ1-2 and V is TRBV30; D perhaps matches TRBD1 (6 bases). Germline V lookup: CDR1 GTSNPN, CDR2 SVGIG (reference sequence). V was shortened by 2 bases and J by 2 bases, with 9 bases between the two germline ends. This CDR3 has 13 amino acids. CDR3 bases: TGTGCCTGGAGTTCAGGGGAGAACTATGGCTACACCTTC. Translating it yields CAWSSGENYGYTF.

The CDR3 reads CASSVREGRGRTGELFF. The CDR3 DNA reads as TGTGCCAGCAGCGTGCGGGAGGGACGGGGGCGGACCGGGGAGCTGTTTTTT. This chain links TRBV9 with TRBJ2-2; 9 bases are a match to TRBD2. Losses at the gene ends were 2 bases for V and 5 bases for J; bases not matched to a gene: 10. Germline values: CDR1 SGDLS, CDR2 YYNGEE. The CDR3 is 17 residues long.

This clone has a single count. The V and J genes are TRBV27 and TRBJ1-2, with D perhaps matching TRBD1 (6 bases). CDR1 MNHEY and CDR2 SMNVEV come from the germline V gene (reference sequence). Trimming pared 5 bases from V and 5 bases from J, leaving 15 bases between. The CDR3 has 14 residues. DNA of the CDR3: TGTGCCAGCAGTCCTCGATTCCAGGGGTATGGCTACACCTTC. Translated: CASSPRFQGYGYTF.

This clone was seen just once. This chain links TRBV5-6 with TRBJ2-3; the D gene is possibly TRBD2 (5 bases). This CDR3 is built from 16 residues. The V and J ends lost 2 bases and 4 bases respectively, with 17 bases between them. Germline loops: CDR1 SGHDT, CDR2 YYEEEE. CDR3 protein: CASSFWSGLLPDTQYF. The CDR3 coding sequence is TGTGCCAGCAGCTTCTGGAGCGGCCTTCTCCCAGATACGCAGTATTTT.